This entry describes one T cell receptor beta chain. No antigen is known for it. The germline CDR1 and CDR2 sequences are MDHEN and SYDVKM. There are 15 residues in the CDR3. Trimming at V came to 8 bases and at J to 4 bases, leaving 11 bases not matched to a gene. These data are taken from a study of cytomegalovirus exposure and HLA in healthy donors. The study, taken as a whole, reports: Researchers reported in a later analysis that common viral pathogens appeared linked to several top clusters. Altogether, 150 to 200 TCR beta chains were recorded as cytomegalovirus-associated. It was only CMV serostatus that was available as immune exposure information.

The PCR ran on 60 Vbeta and 13 Jbeta primers. TCRdb's copy holds only in-frame clones and misses some; the assay was immunoSEQ multiplex PCR. The sample has just under 80,000 clones; around 79% are singletons. The chain uses TRBV28 and TRBJ1-1, with 9 bases aligning to TRBD1. The sample was PBMCs. The clonotype was recovered from a man aged 40-49 years in good health and CMV-seronegative. This CDR3 is CASGGATGGGTEAFF. The DNA of the CDR3 is TGTGCCAGCGGTGGGGCGACAGGGGGTGGCACTGAAGCTTTCTTT.